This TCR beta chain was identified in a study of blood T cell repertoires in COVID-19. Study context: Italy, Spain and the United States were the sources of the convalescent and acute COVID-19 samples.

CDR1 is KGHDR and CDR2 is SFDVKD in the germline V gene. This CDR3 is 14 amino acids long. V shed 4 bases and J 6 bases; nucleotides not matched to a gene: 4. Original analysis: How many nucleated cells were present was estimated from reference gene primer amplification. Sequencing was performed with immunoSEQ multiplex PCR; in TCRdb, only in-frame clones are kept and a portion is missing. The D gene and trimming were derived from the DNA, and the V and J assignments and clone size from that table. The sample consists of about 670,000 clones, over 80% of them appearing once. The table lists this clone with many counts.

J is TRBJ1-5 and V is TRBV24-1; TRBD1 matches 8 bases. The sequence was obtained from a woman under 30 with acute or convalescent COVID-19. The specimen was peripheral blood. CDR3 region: CATSEQGEVQPQHF. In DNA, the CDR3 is TGTGCCACCAGTGAACAGGGGGAGGTTCAGCCCCAGCATTTT.